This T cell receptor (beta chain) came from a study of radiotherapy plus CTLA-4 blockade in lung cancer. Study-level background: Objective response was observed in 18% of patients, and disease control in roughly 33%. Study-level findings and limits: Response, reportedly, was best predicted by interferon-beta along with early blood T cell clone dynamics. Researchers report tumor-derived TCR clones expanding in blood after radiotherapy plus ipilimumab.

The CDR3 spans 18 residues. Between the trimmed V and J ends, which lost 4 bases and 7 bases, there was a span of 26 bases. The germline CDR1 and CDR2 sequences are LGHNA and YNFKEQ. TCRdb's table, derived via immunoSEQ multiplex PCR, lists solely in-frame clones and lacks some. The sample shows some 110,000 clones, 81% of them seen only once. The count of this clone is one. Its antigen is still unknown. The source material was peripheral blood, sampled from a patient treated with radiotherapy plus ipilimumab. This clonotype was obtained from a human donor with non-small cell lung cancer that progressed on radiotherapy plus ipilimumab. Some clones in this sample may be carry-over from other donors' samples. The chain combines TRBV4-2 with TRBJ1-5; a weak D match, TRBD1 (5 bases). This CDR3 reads CASSPFLPPEGPGQPQHF. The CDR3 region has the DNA TGTGCCAGCAGCCCATTTCTTCCCCCCGAGGGACCGGGGCAGCCCCAGCATTTT.